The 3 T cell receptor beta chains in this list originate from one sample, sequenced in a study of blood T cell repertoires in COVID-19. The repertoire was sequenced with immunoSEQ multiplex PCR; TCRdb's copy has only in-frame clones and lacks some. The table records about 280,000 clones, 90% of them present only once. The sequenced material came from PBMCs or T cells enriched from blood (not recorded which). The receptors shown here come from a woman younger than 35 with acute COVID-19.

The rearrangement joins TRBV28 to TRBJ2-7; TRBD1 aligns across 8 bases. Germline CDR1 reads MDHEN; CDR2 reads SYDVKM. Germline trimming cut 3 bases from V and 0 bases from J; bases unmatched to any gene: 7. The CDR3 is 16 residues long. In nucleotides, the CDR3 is TGTGCCAGCAGTTTCGGGGACAGGAGTAGCTCCTACGAGCAGTACTTC. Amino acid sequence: CASSFGDRSSSYEQYF.

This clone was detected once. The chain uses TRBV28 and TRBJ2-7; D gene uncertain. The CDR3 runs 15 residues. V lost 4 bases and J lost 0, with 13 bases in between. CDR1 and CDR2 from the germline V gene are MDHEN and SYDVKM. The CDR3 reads CASSSLETSSYEQYF. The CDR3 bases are TGTGCCAGCAGTTCCCTCGAAACCAGCTCCTACGAGCAGTACTTC.

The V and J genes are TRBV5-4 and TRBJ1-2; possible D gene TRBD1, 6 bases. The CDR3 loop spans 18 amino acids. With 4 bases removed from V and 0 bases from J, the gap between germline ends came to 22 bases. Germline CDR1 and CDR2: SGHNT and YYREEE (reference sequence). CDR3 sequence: CASSPGGSGGQANYGYTF. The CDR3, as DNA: TGTGCCAGCAGCCCCGGGGGGAGTGGGGGCCAGGCTAACTATGGCTACACCTTC.